This record looks at one T cell receptor (beta chain) sequence and its context. The sample contains more than one DNA sequence encoding this CDR3. Sequenced by immunoSEQ multiplex PCR; TCRdb stores in-frame clones only, minus some. Counted here are fewer than 350,000 clones, about 93% occurring once; the ten biggest clones make up around 6.8%. The germline V and J ends were trimmed by 1 base and 5 bases, with 9 bases remaining between them. CDR1 SGHRS and CDR2 YFSETQ come from the germline V gene. This CDR3 region has 13 residues. The entry originates in a study of blood T cell repertoires in COVID-19.

The sequenced material came from peripheral blood. This receptor was identified in a woman aged 25 to 39 with COVID-19, enrolled during active disease. This sequence joins TRBV5-1 and TRBJ1-1; D is perhaps TRBD1 (6 bases). The CDR3 loop reads CASSLTGKTEAFF. CDR3 bases: TGCGCCAGCAGCTTGACAGGGAAGACTGAAGCTTTCTTT.